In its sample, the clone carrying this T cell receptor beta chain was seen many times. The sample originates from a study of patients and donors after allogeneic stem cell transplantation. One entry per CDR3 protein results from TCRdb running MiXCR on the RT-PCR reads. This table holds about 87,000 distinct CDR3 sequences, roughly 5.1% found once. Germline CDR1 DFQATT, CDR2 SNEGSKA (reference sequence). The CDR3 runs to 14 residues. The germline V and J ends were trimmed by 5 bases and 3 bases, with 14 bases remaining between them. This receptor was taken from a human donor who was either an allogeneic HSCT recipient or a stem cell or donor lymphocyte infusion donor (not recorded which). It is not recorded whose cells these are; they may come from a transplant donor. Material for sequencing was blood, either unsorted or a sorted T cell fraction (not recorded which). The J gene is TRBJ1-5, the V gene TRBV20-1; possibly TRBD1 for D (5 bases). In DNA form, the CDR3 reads TGCAGTGCTGCACGCGGGGGATTCAATCAGCCCCAGCATTTT. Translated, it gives CSAARGGFNQPQHF.